The source of this T cell receptor beta chain is a study of graft-versus-host responses after intestinal transplantation. Study overall: The whole recipient group had anti-thymocyte globulin induction followed by tacrolimus and steroids for two to three years. Notes on the study in general: Ileal or blood samples showed some GvH clones first, and such clones were also found in recipient marrow. The presence of high graft-versus-host to host-versus-graft clonal ratios in allografts characterized patients with graft-donor T cell macrochimerism.

Processing released intraepithelial and lamina propria lymphocytes from the graft tissue. The CDR3 has 14 residues. Germline-derived CDR1 and CDR2 are MNHEY and SVGAGI. J was trimmed by 3 bases and V by 5 bases; bases with no gene match: 6. Note on this clone: Its antigen is unidentified.

Generated by immunoSEQ multiplex PCR, the TCRdb table keeps only in-frame clones and is missing some. The sample contains 7,500 to 9,500 clones, around four fifths of which appear only once. Material: ileum tissue, obtained approximately 120 days after transplant. This receptor was taken from a human patient who received an intestinal transplant, so some T cells may come from the graft donor. The V gene is TRBV6-5, the J gene TRBJ1-1; TRBD1 agrees at 7 bases. The CDR3 region has the DNA TGTGCCAGCAGTCCACAGGGGAGGGACACTGAAGCTTTCTTT. Amino acids: CASSPQGRDTEAFF.